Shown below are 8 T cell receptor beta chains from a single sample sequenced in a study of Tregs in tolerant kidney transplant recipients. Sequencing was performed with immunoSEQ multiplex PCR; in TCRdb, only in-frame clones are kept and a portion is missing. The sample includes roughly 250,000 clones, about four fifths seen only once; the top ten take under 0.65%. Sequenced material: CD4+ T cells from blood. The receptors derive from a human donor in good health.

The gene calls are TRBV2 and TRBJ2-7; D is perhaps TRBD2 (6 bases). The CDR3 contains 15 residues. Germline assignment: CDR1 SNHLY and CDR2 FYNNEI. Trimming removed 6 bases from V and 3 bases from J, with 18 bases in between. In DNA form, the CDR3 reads TGTGCCAGCAGGACAGCGCTATACGGGGGCTACGAGCAGTACTTC. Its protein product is CASRTALYGGYEQYF.

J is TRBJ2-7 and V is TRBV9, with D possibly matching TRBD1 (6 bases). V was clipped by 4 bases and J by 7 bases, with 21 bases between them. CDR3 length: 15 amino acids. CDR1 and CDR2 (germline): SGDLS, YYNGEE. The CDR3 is CASSPRTVPPGEQYF. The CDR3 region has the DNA TGTGCCAGCAGCCCCCGGACAGTCCCGCCGGGAGAGCAGTACTTC.

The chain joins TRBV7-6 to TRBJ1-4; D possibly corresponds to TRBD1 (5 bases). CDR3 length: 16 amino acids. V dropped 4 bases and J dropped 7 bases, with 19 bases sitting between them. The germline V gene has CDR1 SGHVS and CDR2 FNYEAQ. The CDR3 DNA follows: TGTGCCAGCAGCTCGTATGACGGGAGGAGGGGTGAAAAACTGTTTTTT. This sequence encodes CASSSYDGRRGEKLFF.

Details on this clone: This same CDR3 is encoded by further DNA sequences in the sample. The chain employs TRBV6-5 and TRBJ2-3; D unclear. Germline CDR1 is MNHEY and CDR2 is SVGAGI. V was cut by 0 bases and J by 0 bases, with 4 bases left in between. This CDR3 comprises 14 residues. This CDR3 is CASSYSASTDTQYF. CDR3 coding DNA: TGTGCCAGCAGTTACTCCGCCAGCACAGATACGCAGTATTTT.

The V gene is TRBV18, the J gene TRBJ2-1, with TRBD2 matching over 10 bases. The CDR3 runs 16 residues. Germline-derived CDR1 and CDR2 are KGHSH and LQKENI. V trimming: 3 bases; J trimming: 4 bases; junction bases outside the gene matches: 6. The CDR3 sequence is CASSPLTSGVYNEQFF. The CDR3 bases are TGTGCCAGCTCACCTCTTACTAGCGGGGTTTACAATGAGCAGTTCTTC. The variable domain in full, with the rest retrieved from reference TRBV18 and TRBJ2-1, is NAGVMQNPRHLVRRRGQEARLRCSPMKGHSHVYWYRQLPEEGLKFMVYLQKENIIDESGMPKERFSAEFPKEGPSILRIQQVVRGDSAAYFCASSPLTSGVYNEQFFGPGTRLTVL.

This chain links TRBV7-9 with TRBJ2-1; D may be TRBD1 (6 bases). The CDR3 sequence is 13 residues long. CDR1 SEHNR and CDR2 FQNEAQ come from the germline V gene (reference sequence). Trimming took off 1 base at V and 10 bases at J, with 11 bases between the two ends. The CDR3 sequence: CASSLDRVLEQFF. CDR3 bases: TGTGCCAGCAGCTTAGACAGGGTGCTAGAGCAGTTCTTC.

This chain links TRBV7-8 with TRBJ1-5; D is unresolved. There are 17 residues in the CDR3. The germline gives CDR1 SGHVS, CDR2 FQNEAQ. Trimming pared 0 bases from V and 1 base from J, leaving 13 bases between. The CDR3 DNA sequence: TGTGCCAGCAGCTTAGCGCTAGTAGGGAGGAGCAATCAGCCCCAGCATTTT. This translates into CASSLALVGRSNQPQHF.

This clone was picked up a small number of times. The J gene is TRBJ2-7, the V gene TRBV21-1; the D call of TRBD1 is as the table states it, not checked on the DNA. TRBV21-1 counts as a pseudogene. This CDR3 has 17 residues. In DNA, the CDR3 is TGTGCCAGCAGCAAAGCGCTCGGGACAGGGGGCCCCTACGAGCAGTACTTC. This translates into CASSKALGTGGPYEQYF.